Below are 13 T cell receptor beta chains sequenced from a single sample in a study of shared clonotypes between healthy human individuals. Produced via immunoSEQ multiplex PCR; TCRdb's table is partial and in-frame only. The table has some 89,000 clones, around two thirds seen once; the top ten hold over 35%. Specimen: memory CD8+ T cells sorted from blood. Described subset: CD45RO+ cells pooled with CCR7-negative TemRA cells. Receptor source: a man between 25 and 39 years old in good health.

CDR3 amino acids: CSAGSGSLFDEQYF. The CDR3 DNA is TGCAGCGCCGGCAGCGGGAGCTTGTTCGACGAGCAGTACTTC. This chain links TRBV29-1 with TRBJ2-7, with 8 bases that match TRBD2. Germline V CDR1 and CDR2: SQVTM, ANQGSEA. This CDR3 is built from 14 residues. J was trimmed by 5 bases and V by 7 bases; bases with no gene match: 13.

J is TRBJ2-7 and V is TRBV5-4, with D maybe TRBD1 (6 bases). This CDR3 is built from 15 residues. The germline V and J ends were trimmed by 4 bases and 3 bases, with 17 bases remaining between them. Germline-derived CDR1 and CDR2 are SGHNT and YYREEE (reference sequence). This chain's CDR3 is CASSTPSGGNYEQYF. The CDR3 nucleotides read TGTGCCAGCAGCACCCCGAGTGGGGGCAACTACGAGCAGTACTTC.

The chain combines TRBV5-6 with TRBJ1-2; the D gene is possibly TRBD1 (6 bases). There are 14 residues in the CDR3. In germline, CDR1 is SGHDT, CDR2 YYEEEE. Trimming left V 3 bases short and J 5 bases short, with 14 bases between. The CDR3 nucleotides are TGTGCCAGCAGCTCCTTAAATCAGGGGTATGGCTACACCTTC. It translates to CASSSLNQGYGYTF.

Concerning this clone itself: This sample also contains other DNA sequences that code for the same CDR3. Here the CDR3 DNA reads TGTGCCACCAGCAGAGACCTCTCCTACGAGCAGTACTTC. Its translation is CATSRDLSYEQYF. The chain has TRBV15 and TRBJ2-7; D is ambiguous. CDR3 size: 13 residues. CDR1 LNHNV and CDR2 YYDKDF come from the germline V gene (reference sequence). Trimming removed 0 bases from V and 0 bases from J, with 3 bases in between.

V is TRBV28 and J is TRBJ2-3; weak D call: TRBD1 (6 bases). This CDR3 contains 17 residues. Germline V lookup: CDR1 MDHEN, CDR2 SYDVKM. V was pared by 3 bases and J by 6 bases, with 22 bases between. Here the CDR3 reads CASSFSPPGAAHDTQYF. The CDR3, as DNA: TGTGCCAGCAGTTTTTCCCCCCCAGGGGCAGCTCACGATACGCAGTATTTT.

This chain connects TRBV28 to TRBJ2-6; 8 nucleotides match TRBD1. Germline CDR1 is MDHEN and CDR2 is SYDVKM. The V and J ends lost 6 bases and 1 base, in that order; junction bases with no gene match: 2. There are 15 residues in the CDR3. The chain's CDR3 is CASSDRGSGANVLTF. The CDR3 DNA reads as TGTGCCAGCAGCGACAGGGGATCTGGGGCCAACGTCCTGACTTTC.

The chain combines TRBV5-1 with TRBJ1-1; D ambiguous. This CDR3 spans 15 amino acids. The germline CDR1 and CDR2 sequences are SGHRS and YFSETQ. V gave up 3 bases and J gave up 4 bases, with 16 bases separating them. In DNA form, the CDR3 reads TGCGCCAGCAGCTCCGGACTGGCCTCAGTCACTGAAGCTTTCTTT. It translates to CASSSGLASVTEAFF.

The V gene is TRBV29-1, the J gene TRBJ2-7, with 7 bases matching TRBD2. The germline V gene has CDR1 SQVTM and CDR2 ANQGSEA. The J segment lost 3 bases and the V segment lost 4 bases, leaving 6 bases of the junction unmatched. The CDR3 contains 13 residues. The chain's CDR3 is CSVGDGGYYEQYF. CDR3 coding DNA: TGCAGCGTTGGGGACGGGGGGTACTACGAGCAGTACTTC.

The chain couples TRBV7-2 to TRBJ1-1; unclear D gene. The CDR3 sequence is 15 residues long. The V end was cut by 4 bases, the J end by 0 bases, with 12 bases between. CDR1 and CDR2 from the germline V gene are SGHTA and FQGNSA. CDR3 DNA sequence: TGTGCCAGCAGCTCCGACAATGCCATGAACACTGAAGCTTTCTTT. Residues: CASSSDNAMNTEAFF.

Comment on this clone: Since a much larger clone is just one base distant, this may be a read error. The CDR3 region is CSVEVPGGGNRPQHF. The CDR3 nucleotides read TGCAGCGTTGAGGTTCCGGGTGGGGGAAATCGGCCCCAGCATTTT. J is TRBJ1-5 and V is TRBV29-1; possibly TRBD1 for D (5 bases). From germline, CDR1 is SQVTM and CDR2 ANQGSEA. The CDR3 is 15 amino acids.

This clone was seen once. The chain combines TRBV11-3 with TRBJ1-2; no firm D call. The germline gives CDR1 SGHNT, CDR2 YENEEA. CDR3 length: 12 residues. V was shortened by 4 bases and J by 7 bases, with 10 bases between the two germline ends. CDR3 amino acids: CASSYQVSGYTF. The CDR3 DNA reads as TGTGCCAGCAGCTACCAGGTTAGTGGCTACACCTTC. Drawing the rest from reference TRBV11-3 and TRBJ1-2, the complete variable domain is EAGVVQSPRYKIIEKKQPVAFWCNPISGHNTLYWYLQNLGQGPELLIRYENEEAVDDSQLPKDRFSAERLKGVDSTLKIQPAELGDSAVYLCASSYQVSGYTFGSGTRLTVV.

This rearrangement joins TRBV28 to TRBJ2-7, with a tentative D call TRBD1 (6 bases). V was pared by 7 bases and J by 3 bases, with 19 bases between. The germline V gene encodes CDR1 MDHEN and CDR2 SYDVKM. This CDR3 is 15 amino acids long. In DNA, the CDR3 is TGTGCCAGCACCCCTTTACAGGTAGGGGGCTACGAGCAGTACTTC. The encoded protein is CASTPLQVGGYEQYF.

This clone was observed a handful of times. This sequence joins TRBV28 and TRBJ1-1; 9 bases align to TRBD1. The V segment lost 2 bases and the J segment 0 bases; nucleotides outside the gene matches: 7. The CDR3 is made up of 17 amino acids. CDR1 is MDHEN, CDR2 SYDVKM, per germline. CDR3 loop: CASSLNPGQGMNTEAFF. The CDR3 coding sequence is TGTGCCAGCAGTTTAAACCCGGGACAGGGCATGAACACTGAAGCTTTCTTT.